This T cell receptor beta chain was documented in a study of cytomegalovirus exposure and HLA in healthy donors. This CDR3 region has 14 residues. From germline, CDR1 is KGHSH and CDR2 LQKENI. With V trimmed by 6 bases and J by 8 bases, 8 bases remained unmatched. As to this clone: Its target is unknown.

Study-wide findings and caveats: As a later analysis revealed, most CMV-associated TCR beta chains appeared HLA-restricted.

PCR was performed using 60 Vbeta and 13 Jbeta primers. Data came from immunoSEQ multiplex PCR; TCRdb stores just in-frame clones and leaves some out. This repertoire includes some 130,000 clones. The chain recombines TRBV18 with TRBJ2-2, with 8 bases aligning to TRBD1. The source of this sequence is a young man in good health and CMV-seronegative. Sequenced sample: PBMCs. The CDR3: CASSDLDRAGELFF. Here the CDR3 DNA reads TGTGCCAGCTCCGATCTGGACAGGGCTGGGGAGCTGTTTTTT.